This T cell receptor (beta chain) was found in a study of T cell responses to AZD1222 COVID-19 vaccine. Study-wide context: Second doses were pooled across both intervals (about 4 or about 12 weeks).

The table came from immunoSEQ multiplex PCR; TCRdb's copy has only in-frame clones and leaves some out. The sample contains about 120,000 clones, around 90% of which appear only once. This CDR3 spans 15 amino acids. Trimming removed 5 bases from V and 5 bases from J; junction bases left unmatched: 2. Germline CDR1 and CDR2: ENHRY and SYGVKD. Whole-study results and caveats: Spike-specific TCR breadth and depth both grew after two AZD1222 doses. Of spike-specific TCRs, nearly half reportedly target regions left unmutated in variants.

In the case of this clone: Its antigen is unidentified.

This chain links TRBV10-3 with TRBJ2-1; 14 bases fit TRBD2. The sequence came from an adult in good health. Source: peripheral blood, taken on day 0 of AZD1222 vaccination. The CDR3 coding sequence is TGTGCCATCAGTCCGACTAGCGGGAGGGACAATGAGCAGTTCTTC. It codes for CAISPTSGRDNEQFF.